The 6 T cell receptor beta chains reported below all come from one sample, sequenced in a study of graft-versus-host responses after intestinal transplantation. No antigen is known for these receptors. TCRdb's copy holds only in-frame clones and misses some; the assay was immunoSEQ multiplex PCR. The table lists roughly 120,000 clones, roughly 93% of them singletons. Sequencing was performed on unstimulated CD8+ T cells sorted from spleen or lymph node cells, taken before transplant. The receptor source for this set is a human donor who was the organ donor for an intestinal transplant.

This chain connects TRBV19 to TRBJ2-7; 8 nucleotides match TRBD1. V shed 7 bases, J shed 3 bases, and the junction held 5 bases outside the gene matches. The CDR3 contains 13 residues. Germline CDR1 LNHDA, CDR2 SQIVND (reference sequence). In DNA, the CDR3 is TGTGCCAGTACCTCCACAGGGGGCTACGAGCAGTACTTC. Its protein product is CASTSTGGYEQYF.

CDR3 nucleotides: TGTGCCAGCAGCCAGGACAGGGGACCCTCTGGGGCCAACGTCCTGACTTTC. It yields the protein CASSQDRGPSGANVLTF. This chain connects TRBV28 to TRBJ2-6, with 9 bases matching TRBD1. Germline assignment: CDR1 MDHEN and CDR2 SYDVKM. The CDR3 has 17 residues. J gave up 0 bases and V 6 bases, and 6 bases lay outside the gene matches.

The chain has TRBV7-8 and TRBJ2-7; possible D gene TRBD1, 5 bases. The germline V and J ends were trimmed by 5 bases and 1 base, with 12 bases remaining between them. Germline V lookup: CDR1 SGHVS, CDR2 FQNEAQ. The CDR3 is 14 residues long. This CDR3 reads CASSLGPGSYEQYF. In nucleotides, the CDR3 is TGTGCCAGCAGCCTAGGACCAGGGTCCTACGAGCAGTACTTC.

The rearrangement uses TRBV14 and TRBJ2-7; perhaps TRBD1 as D (5 bases). The CDR3 extends over 13 amino acids. CDR1 and CDR2 (germline): SGHDN, FVKESK. Trimming stripped 2 bases from V and 4 bases from J, with 9 bases between. The DNA of the CDR3 is TGTGCCAGCAGCCAATGGCCAGGGTACGAGCAGTACTTC. Amino acid sequence: CASSQWPGYEQYF.

The genes are TRBV19 and TRBJ1-5, with TRBD1 as a possible D gene (6 bases). V lost 7 bases and J lost 1, with 14 bases in between. Germline V gene sequence: CDR1 LNHDA, CDR2 SQIVND (reference sequence). The CDR3 extends over 15 amino acids. CDR3 amino acids: CASTPWGASNQPQHF. Written as DNA, the CDR3 is TGTGCCAGTACCCCGTGGGGGGCGAGCAATCAGCCCCAGCATTTT.

The chain recombines TRBV4-1 with TRBJ2-7, with D hard to call. CDR3 length equals 17 residues. Germline CDR1 MGHRA, CDR2 YSYEKL. V was shortened by 2 bases and J by 3 bases, with 20 bases between the two germline ends. CDR3 nucleotide sequence: TGCGCCAGCAGCCAACAACGGGCGCCAGGTCCTTTCTACGAGCAGTACTTC. This sequence encodes CASSQQRAPGPFYEQYF.